Each of the 28 T cell receptor beta chains below was sequenced from the same sample in a study of blood T cell repertoires in COVID-19. The method was immunoSEQ multiplex PCR; TCRdb's version includes in-frame clones alone and lacks a portion of them. The data hold roughly 670,000 clones, with 85% to 90% observed a single time. Sequenced material: peripheral blood. These receptors came from a woman younger than 35 with acute or convalescent COVID-19.

Points on this clone: At the DNA level, this CDR3 is encoded by other sequences in the same sample as well. The chain joins TRBV9 to TRBJ1-2; 7 bases are a match to TRBD1. With V trimmed by 0 bases and J by 2 bases, 1 base remained unmatched. Germline values: CDR1 SGDLS, CDR2 YYNGEE. This CDR3 contains 14 residues. The CDR3 region is CASSVGGQNYGYTF. The CDR3 DNA sequence: TGTGCCAGCAGCGTAGGGGGACAGAACTATGGCTACACCTTC.

This clone was counted a few times. The chain joins TRBV3-1 (or the pseudogene TRBV3-2) to TRBJ1-2; perhaps TRBD1 as D (6 bases). The CDR3 is made up of 14 amino acids. CDR1 LGHDT and CDR2 YNNKEL come from the germline V gene (reference sequence). V was shortened by 9 bases and J by 8 bases, with 22 bases between the two germline ends. The DNA for the CDR3 is TGTGCCAGTAACCTACAGGGTCTAAGGGGGGGCTACACCTTC. This codes for CASNLQGLRGGYTF.

The V call is TRBV21-1, the J call TRBJ1-4. TRBV21-1 is assigned pseudogene status. The CDR3 totals 17 residues. Written as DNA, the CDR3 is TGTGCCAGCAGCAAGACGTCGGAGATCCATATGAATGAAAAACTGTTTTTT. This gives the protein CASSKTSEIHMNEKLFF.

This clone has just one count. CDR3 in DNA: TGTGCCAGCAAAGAAGGGGGTGGACAGTCCTATGGCTACACCTTC. Translation gives CASKEGGGQSYGYTF. The V gene is TRBV19, the J gene TRBJ1-2; a weak D match, TRBD1 (6 bases). Trimming pared 9 bases from V and 4 bases from J, leaving 21 bases between. Germline V gives CDR1 LNHDA, CDR2 SQIVND (reference sequence). This CDR3 has 15 amino acids.

The CDR3 nucleotides are TGTGCCAGCAGCGTAGAGAGACAGGGAGTCTCACCCCTCCACTTT. This gives the protein CASSVERQGVSPLHF. This chain connects TRBV9 to TRBJ1-6; 7 bases match TRBD1. Per germline, CDR1 SGDLS and CDR2 YYNGEE. There are 15 residues in the CDR3. J lost 10 bases, V lost 0 bases, and 7 bases had no gene match.

The rearrangement joins TRBV5-1 to TRBJ2-2; 8 bases line up with TRBD2. The CDR3 has 17 amino acids. CDR1 is SGHRS, CDR2 YFSETQ, per germline. Trimming at V came to 2 bases and at J to 5 bases, leaving 11 bases not matched to a gene. This chain's CDR3 is CASSLNSGTRSTGELFF. CDR3 coding DNA: TGCGCCAGCAGCTTAAACTCCGGGACTAGATCGACCGGGGAGCTGTTTTTT. Based on the CDR3 plus reference TRBV5-1 and TRBJ2-2, the full variable domain is KAGVTQTPRYLIKTRGQQVTLSCSPISGHRSVSWYQQTPGQGLQFLFEYFSETQRNKGNFPGRFSGRQFSNSRSEMNVSTLELGDSALYLCASSLNSGTRSTGELFFGEGSRLTVL.

The V gene is TRBV1, the J gene TRBJ1-1; TRBD1, the D gene given by the table, was not confirmed from the DNA. TRBV1 is assigned pseudogene status. This CDR3 contains 14 residues. The CDR3 sequence: CTSSRDRVRTEAFF. CDR3 bases: TGCACCAGCAGCCGCGACAGGGTGCGCACTGAAGCTTTCTTT.

This clone was seen once. The rearrangement joins TRBV7-9 to TRBJ1-5, with 8 positions matching TRBD1. V dropped 5 bases and J dropped 0; count of bases not matched to a gene: 3. Germline CDR1 SEHNR, CDR2 FQNEAQ (reference sequence). CDR3 length equals 15 residues. CDR3 sequence: CASSPTGVSNQPQHF. The CDR3 DNA reads TGTGCCAGCAGCCCGACAGGGGTTAGCAATCAGCCCCAGCATTTT.

The chain has TRBV5-1 and TRBJ1-4; weak D call: TRBD1 (5 bases). CDR3 size: 13 residues. Trimming cost V 5 bases and J 4 bases, with 9 bases left between them. Germline V gene data show CDR1 as SGHRS and CDR2 as YFSETQ. The CDR3 sequence is CASRTDFNEKLFF. The CDR3 nucleotides are TGCGCCAGCAGGACAGACTTTAATGAAAAACTGTTTTTT.

This clone was observed a single time. The chain joins TRBV29-1 to TRBJ1-2; 7 positions agree with TRBD1. This CDR3 spans 13 amino acids. In germline, CDR1 is SQVTM, CDR2 ANQGSEA. Trimming cost V 6 bases and J 4 bases; bases outside gene matches: 8. CDR3 nucleotide sequence: TGCAGCGTGAGTATGGACAGGATCTATGGCTACACCTTC. Its translation: CSVSMDRIYGYTF.

The genes are TRBV2 and TRBJ1-4; possibly TRBD1 for D (5 bases). Trimming pared 8 bases from V and 4 bases from J, leaving 14 bases between. This CDR3 contains 14 residues. Germline V gene lookup returns CDR1 SNHLY and CDR2 FYNNEI. CDR3 amino acids: CASGGYQGNEKLFF. The CDR3 bases are TGTGCCAGCGGGGGGTATCAGGGTAATGAAAAACTGTTTTTT. The whole variable domain, filled in from reference TRBV2 and TRBJ1-4, reads EPEVTQTPSHQVTQMGQEVILRCVPISNHLYFYWYRQILGQKVEFLVSFYNNEISEKSEIFDDQFSVERPDGSNFTLKIRSTKLEDSAMYFCASGGYQGNEKLFFGSGTQLSVL.

Only one count was recorded for this clone. The rearrangement joins TRBV5-1 to TRBJ1-4; D gene unclear. The CDR3 sequence is 13 residues long. Per the germline V gene, CDR1 is SGHRS and CDR2 is YFSETQ. V lost 2 bases to trimming and J lost 8 bases, with 10 bases between them. This chain's CDR3 is CASSLALYEKLFF. The CDR3 DNA follows: TGCGCCAGCAGCTTAGCTCTGTACGAAAAACTGTTTTTT.

V and J are TRBV28 and TRBJ2-7, with 7 bases fitting TRBD1. From germline, CDR1 is MDHEN and CDR2 SYDVKM. Trimming took 6 bases from V and 3 from J; bases not matched to a gene: 14. The CDR3 runs to 16 residues. The CDR3 is CASRTVRTGENYEQYF. The CDR3 DNA follows: TGTGCCAGCAGAACAGTCCGGACAGGAGAAAACTACGAGCAGTACTTC.

V and J are TRBV18 and TRBJ1-2; D gene ambiguous. The CDR3 length is 15 residues. The V end was cut by 2 bases, the J end by 1 base, with 11 bases between. CDR1 KGHSH and CDR2 LQKENI come from the germline V gene. CDR3 sequence (DNA): TGTGCCAGCTCACCATCTTCCTTTTTTAACTATGGCTACACCTTC. This translates into CASSPSSFFNYGYTF.

The gene calls are TRBV6-2 or TRBV6-3 and TRBJ2-2, with 12 bases that match TRBD2. V shed 3 bases, J shed 5 bases, and the junction held 7 bases outside the gene matches. CDR1 is MNHEY, CDR2 SVGEGT, per germline. This CDR3 spans 17 amino acids. The DNA of the CDR3 is TGTGCCAGCAGTTATGTGACTAGCGGGGGCCGGACCGGGGAGCTGTTTTTT. It translates to CASSYVTSGGRTGELFF.

The gene calls are TRBV7-2 and TRBJ2-3, with 13 bases aligning to TRBD2. Unmatched junction bases numbered 9, after V lost 4 bases and J lost 5 bases. The CDR3 spans 17 residues. Germline values: CDR1 SGHTA, CDR2 FQGNSA. The CDR3, as DNA: TGTGCCAGCAGCTCACTAGCGGGGGGGATTGTGGGAGATACGCAGTATTTT. Encoded protein: CASSSLAGGIVGDTQYF.

This clone was seen more than once but under ten times. J is TRBJ2-7 and V is TRBV6-4; TRBD1 matches 12 bases. The CDR3 runs 14 residues. Germline V gene lookup returns CDR1 MRHNA and CDR2 SNTAGT. J was trimmed by 5 bases and V by 5 bases; bases with no gene match: 4. CDR3: CASSPGTGGHEQYF. The CDR3 DNA is TGTGCCAGCAGTCCCGGGACAGGGGGCCACGAGCAGTACTTC.

The genes are TRBV3-1 (or the pseudogene TRBV3-2) and TRBJ2-5, with 8 bases lining up with TRBD2. Trimming at V came to 1 base and at J to 5 bases, leaving 9 bases not matched to a gene. CDR3 length: 16 amino acids. Germline lookup yields CDR1 LGHDT and CDR2 YNNKEL (reference sequence). The CDR3 region has the DNA TGTGCCAGCAGCCAAGCTGGGCGGGAGCGGGGGGAGACCCAGTACTTC. Its protein is CASSQAGRERGETQYF.

The chain couples TRBV28 to TRBJ1-4; 7 bases align to TRBD1. From germline, CDR1 is MDHEN and CDR2 SYDVKM. The CDR3 totals 17 residues. J gave up 0 bases and V 6 bases, and 10 bases lay outside the gene matches. CDR3 sequence reads: CASRPTGFGATNEKLFF. The CDR3 nucleotides are TGTGCCAGCAGACCGACAGGGTTCGGAGCAACTAATGAAAAACTGTTTTTT.

The rearrangement joins TRBV24-1 to TRBJ1-4; D is ambiguous. The germline CDR1 and CDR2 sequences are KGHDR and SFDVKD. V was shortened by 6 bases and J by 5 bases, with 3 bases between the two germline ends. There are 11 residues in the CDR3. The chain's CDR3 is CATSLNEKLFF. CDR3 sequence (DNA): TGTGCCACCAGTCTAAATGAAAAACTGTTTTTT.

The CDR3 DNA follows: TGTGCCAGCAGGGCTAGTCTACCCCAAGAGACCCAGTACTTC. As protein: CASRASLPQETQYF. This chain links TRBV6-5 with TRBJ2-5; D uncertain. Germline loops: CDR1 MNHEY, CDR2 SVGAGI. The germline V and J ends were trimmed by 6 bases and 1 base, with 12 bases remaining between them. The CDR3 is made up of 14 amino acids.

V usage is TRBV7-2 and J usage is TRBJ2-6, with unresolved D. The CDR3 has 16 amino acids. Trimming pared 2 bases from V and 0 bases from J, leaving 8 bases between. Germline CDR1 is SGHTA and CDR2 is FQGNSA. The CDR3 spells CASSLWAFSGANVLTF. In nucleotides, the CDR3 is TGTGCCAGCAGCTTATGGGCGTTCTCTGGGGCCAACGTCCTGACTTTC. The variable domain in full, with the rest retrieved from reference TRBV7-2 and TRBJ2-6, is GAGVSQSPSNKVTEKGKDVELRCDPISGHTALYWYRQSLGQGLEFLIYFQGNSAPDKSGLPSDRFSAERTGGSVSTLTIQRTQQEDSAVYLCASSLWAFSGANVLTFGAGSRLTVL.

On this clone: Other nucleotide sequences in the sample specify the same CDR3. The chain couples TRBV19 to TRBJ1-1; D call uncertain. In germline, CDR1 is LNHDA, CDR2 SQIVND (reference sequence). V lost 1 base and J 2 bases, leaving 11 bases between the germline ends. This CDR3 has 15 amino acids. The CDR3 nucleotides are TGTGCCAGTAGTATAGGCCCGGGTGGCAACACTGAAGCTTTCTTT. Translation gives CASSIGPGGNTEAFF. The whole variable domain, filled in from reference TRBV19 and TRBJ1-1, reads DGGITQSPKYLFRKEGQNVTLSCEQNLNHDAMYWYRQDPGQGLRLIYYSQIVNDFQKGDIAEGYSVSREKKESFPLTVTSAQKNPTAFYLCASSIGPGGNTEAFFGQGTRLTVV.

V is TRBV7-2 and J is TRBJ2-4; TRBD2 agrees at 7 bases. The V segment lost 5 bases and the J segment 15 bases; nucleotides outside the gene matches: 10. This CDR3 region has 12 residues. CDR1 is SGHTA, CDR2 FQGNSA, per germline. This CDR3 is CASSLDRGVRYF. For the CDR3, the DNA is TGTGCCAGCAGCCTCGACCGGGGGGTAAGGTACTTC.

The chain carries TRBV5-4 and TRBJ2-7; D may be TRBD1 (5 bases). The CDR3 loop spans 15 amino acids. V lost 0 bases and J lost 0, with 10 bases in between. Germline CDR1 SGHNT, CDR2 YYREEE (reference sequence). In DNA form, the CDR3 reads TGTGCCAGCAGCTTGGCGCCTGACAGCTCCTACGAGCAGTACTTC. Its translation is CASSLAPDSSYEQYF. The full variable domain, with the rest looked up from reference TRBV5-4 and TRBJ2-7, is ETGVTQSPTHLIKTRGQQVTLRCSSQSGHNTVSWYQQALGQGPQFIFQYYREEENGRGNFPPRFSGLQFPNYSSELNVNALELDDSALYLCASSLAPDSSYEQYFGPGTRLTVT.

V is TRBV12-3 or TRBV12-4 and J is TRBJ1-2; 8 nucleotides match TRBD1. The CDR3 extends over 13 amino acids. With V trimmed by 6 bases and J by 8 bases, 8 bases remained unmatched. The CDR3 sequence: CASRHPGGRGYTF. CDR3 bases: TGTGCCAGCAGACACCCAGGGGGCCGGGGCTACACCTTC.

In the case of this clone: The identical CDR3 is also encoded by other nucleotide sequences in the sample. The gene calls are TRBV7-3 and TRBJ2-3; TRBD2 agrees at 8 bases. CDR1 SGHTA and CDR2 FQGTGA come from the germline V gene. Trimming cost V 5 bases and J 4 bases; bases outside gene matches: 5. This CDR3 is built from 14 residues. The CDR3 coding sequence is TGTGCCAGCAGCCCGGGGGGGCCGGCAGATACGCAGTATTTT. Translated: CASSPGGPADTQYF.

This chain joins TRBV4-1 and TRBJ2-7; tentatively, D is TRBD2 (7 bases). The V end lost 3 bases, the J end lost 3 bases, and 21 bases lay between the germline ends. The CDR3 has 17 residues. Germline CDR1 reads MGHRA; CDR2 reads YSYEKL. CDR3 region: CASSHLGGAGRNYEQYF. For the CDR3, the DNA is TGCGCCAGCAGCCACCTTGGGGGGGCAGGGAGGAACTACGAGCAGTACTTC.